This TCR beta chain was identified during a study of regulatory T cells in long-lasting Graves disease. The V gene's germline CDR1 is SGHTA and CDR2 FQGNSA. The V end lost 3 bases, the J end lost 3 bases, and 3 bases lay between the germline ends. The length of the CDR3 is 11 residues. Construction of the TCR beta libraries employed iRepertoire HTBI primers in conjunction with Arm-PCR of CDR3 regions. A single record per CDR3 protein comes from TCRdb applying MiXCR to the multiplex PCR reads. Of roughly 400,000 distinct CDR3 sequences listed, roughly 15% are singletons. This clonotype was recorded at least ten times. Regarding time point: newly diagnosed GD, antithyroid drugs for less than 3 months. PBMC RNA was the source of the TCR library. These same records also appear under a second study, on T cells in Graves' hyperthyroidism and ophthalmopathy. Per that paper: Orbital computed tomography and thyroid ultrasound, together with serum TRAb and thyroxine and clinical symptoms, were used for diagnoses. A model using 13 V-J features told ophthalmopathy apart from stable hyperthyroidism.

Here the sequenced sample was peripheral blood mononuclear cells (PBMCs), taken at new diagnosis, from a patient treated with antithyroid drugs. The chain uses TRBV7-2 and TRBJ2-7; D unclear. The clonotype comes from a woman aged 18-35 years with Graves disease. CDR3 amino acids: CASSFLYEQYF. CDR3 nucleotide sequence: TGTGCCAGCAGCTTCCTCTACGAGCAGTACTTC.